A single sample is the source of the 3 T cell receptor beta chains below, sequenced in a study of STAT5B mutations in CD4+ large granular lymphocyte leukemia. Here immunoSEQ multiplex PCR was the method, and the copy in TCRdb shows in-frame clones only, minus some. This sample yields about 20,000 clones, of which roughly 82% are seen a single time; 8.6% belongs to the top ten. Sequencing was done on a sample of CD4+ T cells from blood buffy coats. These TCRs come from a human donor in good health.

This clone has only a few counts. The CDR3 DNA follows: TGTGCCAGCAGGGACATCGGGACACGGGCTTTCTTT. It translates to CASRDIGTRAFF. The chain carries TRBV7-9 and TRBJ1-1, with a tentative D call TRBD1 (6 bases). V lost 6 bases and J 11 bases, leaving 16 bases between the germline ends. Germline V gives CDR1 SEHNR, CDR2 FQNEAQ (reference sequence). The CDR3 is made up of 12 amino acids. Full variable domain (missing parts from reference TRBV7-9 and TRBJ1-1): DTGVSQNPRHKITKRGQNVTFRCDPISEHNRLYWYRQTLGQGPEFLTYFQNEAQLEKSRLLSDRFSAERPKGSFSTLEIQRTEQGDSAMYLCASRDIGTRAFFGQGTRLTVV.

CDR3 in DNA: TGTGCCAGCAGCGTAGATCCCGACAGGAACTATGGCTACACCTTC. This translates into CASSVDPDRNYGYTF. The J gene is TRBJ1-2, the V gene TRBV9; D possibly corresponds to TRBD1 (6 bases). The CDR3 is made up of 15 amino acids. Germline V gene sequence: CDR1 SGDLS, CDR2 YYNGEE. Trimming shortened V by 0 bases and J by 2 bases, and 11 bases separated the two germline ends.

CDR3 amino acids: CASSSYHTGELFF. The CDR3 DNA sequence: TGTGCCAGCAGCTCCTACCACACCGGGGAGCTGTTTTTT. The chain carries TRBV6-6 and TRBJ2-2; D remains ambiguous. V shed 6 bases and J shed 3 bases, with 8 bases lying between them. Germline V CDR1 and CDR2: MNHNY, SVGAGI (reference sequence). The CDR3 is 13 residues long.